These 21 T cell receptor beta chains came from one sample sequenced in a study of blood T cell repertoires in COVID-19. Sequenced by immunoSEQ multiplex PCR; TCRdb stores in-frame clones only, minus some. Counted here are roughly 370,000 clones, approximately 87% occurring once; the ten biggest clones make up approximately 9.3%. Sequencing was carried out using PBMCs or T cells enriched from blood (not recorded which). Every receptor here comes from a woman in her 50s who had recovered from COVID-19.

The chain employs TRBV19 and TRBJ1-5; TRBD1 matches at 10 bases. V trimming: 3 bases; J trimming: 7 bases; junction bases outside the gene matches: 9. Germline lookup yields CDR1 LNHDA and CDR2 SQIVND (reference sequence). This CDR3 is 16 amino acids long. CDR3 sequence reads: CASSIYTGQGKQPQHF. The CDR3 DNA sequence: TGTGCCAGTAGTATTTATACGGGACAGGGGAAACAGCCCCAGCATTTT.

The table lists this clone with a count of one. V gene TRBV19 combines with J gene TRBJ2-7; the match to TRBD1 covers 8 bases. The CDR3 is 14 residues long. The V gene end was trimmed by 6 bases and the J gene end by 0 bases; junction bases not matched to a gene: 4. Germline CDR1 is LNHDA and CDR2 is SQIVND (reference sequence). CDR3 sequence (DNA): TGTGCCAGTAGGGGGGACAGGAGCTCCTACGAGCAGTACTTC. Translating it yields CASRGDRSSYEQYF.

This clone was seen once. This chain uses TRBV3-1 (or the pseudogene TRBV3-2) with TRBJ2-3; 8 positions agree with TRBD2. Germline CDR1 reads LGHDT; CDR2 reads YNNKEL (reference sequence). This CDR3 region has 15 residues. The trim removed 4 bases at V and 5 bases at J, leaving 8 bases unmatched. The CDR3 loop is CASSRGGPHGDTQYF. Here the CDR3 DNA reads TGTGCCAGCAGCCGCGGGGGGCCCCACGGAGATACGCAGTATTTT.

The rearrangement joins TRBV5-1 to TRBJ1-2, with D possibly TRBD1 on 5 matching bases. Germline V gives CDR1 SGHRS, CDR2 YFSETQ. This CDR3 has 12 amino acids. V was cut by 3 bases and J by 6 bases, with 9 bases left in between. The CDR3 coding sequence is TGCGCCAGCAGCTGGGGGGGAGATGGCTACACCTTC. Translation gives CASSWGGDGYTF. The entire variable domain, with the rest obtained from reference TRBV5-1 and TRBJ1-2, is as follows: KAGVTQTPRYLIKTRGQQVTLSCSPISGHRSVSWYQQTPGQGLQFLFEYFSETQRNKGNFPGRFSGRQFSNSRSEMNVSTLELGDSALYLCASSWGGDGYTFGSGTRLTVV.

V and J are TRBV5-4 and TRBJ1-4, with 9 bases matching TRBD1. The V gene end was trimmed by 4 bases and the J gene end by 3 bases; junction bases not matched to a gene: 4. The CDR3 length is 15 residues. CDR1 and CDR2 (germline): SGHNT, YYREEE (reference sequence). The CDR3 sequence: CASSPGTGPNEKLFF. The CDR3 coding sequence is TGTGCCAGCAGCCCGGGGACAGGGCCTAATGAAAAACTGTTTTTT. Complete variable domain (other parts from reference TRBV5-4 and TRBJ1-4): ETGVTQSPTHLIKTRGQQVTLRCSSQSGHNTVSWYQQALGQGPQFIFQYYREEENGRGNFPPRFSGLQFPNYSSELNVNALELDDSALYLCASSPGTGPNEKLFFGSGTQLSVL.

Details on this clone: Additional DNA sequences in this sample encode the identical CDR3. The J gene is TRBJ2-2, the V gene TRBV2; 12 bases are shared with TRBD2. V was pared by 4 bases and J by 5 bases, with 2 bases of the junction left unmatched. The CDR3 contains 15 residues. CDR1 is SNHLY and CDR2 is FYNNEI in the germline V gene. The CDR3 protein is CASSGTSGGTGELFF. The CDR3 coding sequence is TGTGCCAGCAGTGGAACTAGCGGGGGGACCGGGGAGCTGTTTTTT.

The chain links TRBV5-1 to TRBJ2-5; 8 bases agree with TRBD1. This CDR3 comprises 14 residues. After removal of 2 bases from V and 5 bases from J, the junction contained 5 bases not matched to a gene. Germline assignment: CDR1 SGHRS and CDR2 YFSETQ. The CDR3: CASSFGQGLETQYF. The CDR3 DNA sequence: TGCGCCAGCAGCTTCGGACAGGGTCTGGAGACCCAGTACTTC. The full variable domain, its missing parts supplied by reference TRBV5-1 and TRBJ2-5, is KAGVTQTPRYLIKTRGQQVTLSCSPISGHRSVSWYQQTPGQGLQFLFEYFSETQRNKGNFPGRFSGRQFSNSRSEMNVSTLELGDSALYLCASSFGQGLETQYFGPGTRLLVL.

In its sample, this clone was seen once. The genes are TRBV6-5 and TRBJ1-5, with 7 bases lining up with TRBD1. The CDR3 totals 16 residues. Germline CDR1 and CDR2: MNHEY and SVGAGI. The ends lost 4 bases at V and 4 bases at J; junction bases unmatched: 10. CDR3 sequence (DNA): TGTGCCAGCAGTTCTCGGACAGGAGGAAATAATCAGCCCCAGCATTTT. Translation: CASSSRTGGNNQPQHF.

The chain couples TRBV2 to TRBJ2-1; 8 bases agree with TRBD2. The CDR3 has 17 amino acids. J gave up 0 bases and V 3 bases, and 7 bases lay outside the gene matches. Germline V gene lookup returns CDR1 SNHLY and CDR2 FYNNEI. This CDR3 is CASSDLWSGGSYNEQFF. CDR3 in DNA: TGTGCCAGCAGTGACCTATGGAGCGGGGGCTCCTACAATGAGCAGTTCTTC.

This chain uses TRBV6-5 with TRBJ1-2, with unresolved D. V was clipped by 2 bases and J by 8 bases, with 15 bases between them. Looked up from germline, CDR1 is MNHEY and CDR2 is SVGAGI. CDR3 length equals 14 residues. The CDR3 is CASSYAAAQIGYTF. The DNA of the CDR3 is TGTGCCAGCAGTTACGCCGCCGCTCAGATCGGCTACACCTTC.

The gene calls are TRBV5-5 and TRBJ2-7; no firm D call. Germline assignment: CDR1 SGHKS and CDR2 YYEKEE (reference sequence). CDR3 length: 13 amino acids. Trimming took off 4 bases at V and 4 bases at J, with 12 bases between the two ends. The chain's CDR3 is CASSNPQAYEQYF. The CDR3 DNA reads as TGTGCCAGCAGCAACCCGCAAGCGTACGAGCAGTACTTC.

A remark on this clone: An end of the junction differs from the germline gene, which may be a read error. The gene calls are TRBV18 and TRBJ2-2; perhaps TRBD1 as D (6 bases). Germline assignment: CDR1 KGHSH and CDR2 LQKENI. This CDR3 contains 15 residues. CDR3 coding DNA: TGTGCCAGCTCGCCACTCAGGGGATTTACCGGGGAGCTGTTTTTT. Translated: CASSPLRGFTGELFF.

The gene calls are TRBV7-3 and TRBJ1-6; a possible D gene is TRBD1 (5 bases). CDR3 length equals 15 residues. Trimming removed 5 bases from V and 5 bases from J, with 13 bases in between. Looked up from germline, CDR1 is SGHTA and CDR2 is FQGTGA. The DNA for the CDR3 is TGTGCCAGCAGCATCAAGGGGCGCGATAATTCACCCCTCCACTTT. Protein product: CASSIKGRDNSPLHF.

The chain recombines TRBV2 with TRBJ1-2; 7 bases are a match to TRBD1. Germline-derived CDR1 and CDR2 are SNHLY and FYNNEI. V lost 7 bases and J lost 5; bases outside the gene matches: 13. The CDR3 is made up of 15 amino acids. The CDR3 region is CASIRDSQAQYGYTF. The CDR3 DNA reads as TGTGCCAGCATCCGGGACAGCCAAGCGCAATATGGCTACACCTTC. The entire variable domain, with the rest obtained from reference TRBV2 and TRBJ1-2, is as follows: EPEVTQTPSHQVTQMGQEVILRCVPISNHLYFYWYRQILGQKVEFLVSFYNNEISEKSEIFDDQFSVERPDGSNFTLKIRSTKLEDSAMYFCASIRDSQAQYGYTFGSGTRLTVV.

The chain has TRBV5-6 and TRBJ1-1, with 7 bases lining up with TRBD1. The CDR3 spans 15 residues. Germline lookup yields CDR1 SGHDT and CDR2 YYEEEE. V was clipped by 2 bases and J by 3 bases; unmatched bases: 7. DNA for the CDR3: TGTGCCAGCAGCTTCCGGGACAGCCTCCACACTGAAGCTTTCTTT. It specifies CASSFRDSLHTEAFF.

The chain carries TRBV13 and TRBJ1-6; possibly TRBD1 for D (5 bases). This CDR3 contains 16 residues. Deletions cut 3 bases from V and 7 bases from J, with 16 bases between. Germline V gives CDR1 PRHDT, CDR2 FYEKMQ (reference sequence). In DNA form, the CDR3 reads TGTGCCAGCAGCTTCCGCAGAGACAGTTCAAATTCACCCCTCCACTTT. It codes for CASSFRRDSSNSPLHF.

The V gene is TRBV7-2, the J gene TRBJ1-4, with D hard to call. CDR3 length equals 15 residues. Per germline, CDR1 SGHTA and CDR2 FQGNSA. The germline V and J ends were trimmed by 5 bases and 0 bases, with 10 bases remaining between them. The CDR3 loop is CASSPARATNEKLFF. DNA of the CDR3: TGTGCCAGCAGCCCCGCGAGAGCAACTAATGAAAAACTGTTTTTT.

The chain is built from TRBV27 and TRBJ2-1; 14 bases agree with TRBD2. Germline trimming cut 4 bases from V and 4 bases from J; bases unmatched to any gene: 6. This CDR3 has 17 amino acids. Germline CDR1 MNHEY, CDR2 SMNVEV (reference sequence). The CDR3 DNA sequence: TGTGCCAGCAGTTCCAGACTAGCGGGGGGGCCGTACAATGAGCAGTTCTTC. Its translation is CASSSRLAGGPYNEQFF.

This clone was recorded only once. This chain links TRBV15 with TRBJ1-2; 7 nucleotides line up with TRBD1. With V trimmed by 5 bases and J by 3 bases, 6 bases remained unmatched. The CDR3 contains 14 residues. Germline assignment: CDR1 LNHNV and CDR2 YYDKDF (reference sequence). CDR3 amino acids: CATSRDSYDYGYTF. The CDR3 coding sequence is TGTGCCACCAGCCGGGACAGCTACGACTATGGCTACACCTTC.

The CDR3 spells CASTFPRGGSNQPQHF. The CDR3 coding sequence is TGTGCCAGCACTTTCCCCCGGGGGGGCAGCAATCAGCCCCAGCATTTT. The rearrangement uses TRBV6-6 and TRBJ1-5, with D perhaps matching TRBD1 (6 bases). Trimming pared 7 bases from V and 1 base from J, leaving 17 bases between. Germline V gene data show CDR1 as MNHNY and CDR2 as SVGAGI (reference sequence). The CDR3 extends over 16 amino acids.

The chain joins TRBV9 to TRBJ2-6; TRBD1 is a possible D gene (5 bases). Deletions cut 0 bases from V and 13 bases from J, with 14 bases between. The germline V gene encodes CDR1 SGDLS and CDR2 YYNGEE. This CDR3 has 14 amino acids. This CDR3 is CASSVATVEGVLTF. CDR3 bases: TGTGCCAGCAGCGTAGCGACAGTGGAAGGGGTCCTGACTTTC.